One sample yielded the 14 T cell receptor beta chains listed below, sequenced in a study of blood T cell repertoires in COVID-19 (TCRdb year 2020). Library preparation used the immunoSEQ multiplex PCR assay. In its TCRdb copy, this immuneACCESS table keeps in-frame sequences only and misses some clones. Where compared with another copy, unresolved V genes explain less than half of these, and the others have no known cause. The sample table records some 350,000 clones; more than 85% of these occur just once. Under 3% of the sample comes from the top ten. Sample: PBMCs or T cells enriched from blood (not recorded which). These receptors originate from a woman in her 30s who had recovered from COVID-19.

The chain recombines TRBV3-1 (or the pseudogene TRBV3-2) with TRBJ2-1; D not resolved. Germline V lookup: CDR1 LGHDT, CDR2 YNNKEL (reference sequence). The CDR3 has 13 amino acids. The V end lost 3 bases, the J end lost 8 bases, and 11 bases lay between the germline ends. The CDR3 sequence is CASSHLGGDEQFF. CDR3 DNA sequence: TGTGCCAGCAGCCACCTAGGCGGTGATGAGCAGTTCTTC.

The count of this clone is one. V gene TRBV2 combines with J gene TRBJ1-1; no definite D call. The CDR3 has 13 residues. Germline values: CDR1 SNHLY, CDR2 FYNNEI. Trimming took off 5 bases at V and 3 bases at J, with 10 bases between the two ends. The CDR3 reads CASSYGEDTEAFF. CDR3 sequence (DNA): TGTGCCAGCAGTTACGGAGAGGACACTGAAGCTTTCTTT.

The sample holds a few counts of this clone. The chain carries TRBV7-3 and TRBJ2-3; 10 bases agree with TRBD2. The CDR3 loop spans 18 amino acids. Germline CDR1 reads SGHTA; CDR2 reads FQGTGA. The ends lost 4 bases at V and 1 base at J; junction bases unmatched: 11. The DNA of the CDR3 is TGTGCCAGCAGCTCTATAAGTGGTAGCGGGGGGCGCACAGATACGCAGTATTTT. Its translation is CASSSISGSGGRTDTQYF.

The gene calls are TRBV7-9 and TRBJ1-1; D is undetermined. The CDR3 consists of 13 residues. Germline V lookup: CDR1 SEHNR, CDR2 FQNEAQ (reference sequence). V was pared by 2 bases and J by 4 bases, with 8 bases between. The CDR3 coding sequence is TGTGCCAGCAGCTTATACATCTCCACTGAAGCTTTCTTT. Protein product: CASSLYISTEAFF.

The chain recombines TRBV18 with TRBJ2-1; TRBD2 is a possible D gene (5 bases). Trimming shortened V by 5 bases and J by 8 bases, and 13 bases separated the two germline ends. The CDR3 contains 13 residues. The germline gives CDR1 KGHSH, CDR2 LQKENI. Here the CDR3 reads CASSERLAHEQFF. In DNA, the CDR3 is TGTGCCAGCTCAGAACGTCTAGCTCATGAGCAGTTCTTC.

V and J are TRBV7-2 and TRBJ2-7, with TRBD2 matching over 12 bases. Germline CDR1 is SGHTA and CDR2 is FQGNSA. Germline trimming cut 7 bases from V and 0 bases from J; bases unmatched to any gene: 16. The CDR3 covers 19 residues. This CDR3 reads CASTPTSGTSGPSSYEQYF. The CDR3 coding sequence is TGTGCCAGCACCCCCACTTCCGGGACTAGCGGGCCGAGCTCCTACGAGCAGTACTTC.

The chain links TRBV5-1 to TRBJ1-4; D is ambiguous. The germline V gene has CDR1 SGHRS and CDR2 YFSETQ. V was pared by 5 bases and J by 0 bases, with 5 bases between. The CDR3 runs to 13 residues. CDR3 in amino acids: CASSRATNEKLFF. The CDR3 nucleotides are TGCGCCAGCAGTCGTGCAACTAATGAAAAACTGTTTTTT. Complete variable domain (other parts from reference TRBV5-1 and TRBJ1-4): KAGVTQTPRYLIKTRGQQVTLSCSPISGHRSVSWYQQTPGQGLQFLFEYFSETQRNKGNFPGRFSGRQFSNSRSEMNVSTLELGDSALYLCASSRATNEKLFFGSGTQLSVL.

The rearrangement uses TRBV7-6 and TRBJ1-1; 7 nucleotides agree with TRBD1. Germline V CDR1 and CDR2: SGHVS, FNYEAQ. The CDR3 is 14 residues long. With V trimmed by 4 bases and J by 1 base, 3 bases remained unmatched. In DNA, the CDR3 is TGTGCCAGCAGCTGGGACAGAGCGAACACTGAAGCTTTCTTT. It is translated as CASSWDRANTEAFF.

This sequence joins TRBV7-8 and TRBJ2-7, with D possibly being TRBD2 (6 bases). V dropped 1 base and J dropped 1 base, with 14 bases sitting between them. Germline lookup yields CDR1 SGHVS and CDR2 FQNEAQ. This CDR3 comprises 16 residues. For the CDR3, the DNA is TGTGCCAGCAGCTTAGTGGGGGGACCGAGTTCCTACGAGCAGTACTTC. This sequence encodes CASSLVGGPSSYEQYF.

This chain uses TRBV18 with TRBJ1-5; tentatively, D is TRBD1 (5 bases). This CDR3 is built from 14 residues. Germline V CDR1 and CDR2: KGHSH, LQKENI. Trimming took 5 bases from V and 7 from J, leaving 15 bases between them. This chain's CDR3 is CASSKDQGGQPQHF. The CDR3 nucleotides are TGTGCCAGCTCAAAGGATCAGGGAGGGCAGCCCCAGCATTTT.

In DNA form, the CDR3 reads TGTGCCAGCTCACCACCAATCGATGAGCAGTTCTTC. Residues: CASSPPIDEQFF. The V and J genes are TRBV18 and TRBJ2-1; D is undetermined. This CDR3 is 12 amino acids long. Germline V gene lookup returns CDR1 KGHSH and CDR2 LQKENI. Trimming stripped 0 bases from V and 8 bases from J, with 5 bases between.

The rearrangement joins TRBV7-2 to TRBJ2-7; 7 nucleotides match TRBD1. Germline values: CDR1 SGHTA, CDR2 FQGNSA. V gave up 5 bases and J gave up 3 bases; unmatched junction bases: 10. The CDR3 extends over 15 amino acids. The CDR3 loop reads CASSLGTETLYEQYF. CDR3 sequence (DNA): TGTGCCAGCAGCCTTGGGACAGAAACCCTCTACGAGCAGTACTTC.

In its sample, this clone was seen a few times. In nucleotides, the CDR3 is TGTGCCAGCAGGGGGACAGCACCTGGAAACACCATATATTTT. It yields the protein CASRGTAPGNTIYF. The chain combines TRBV2 with TRBJ1-3; 7 bases agree with TRBD1. V lost 6 bases, J lost 2 bases, and 4 bases stayed unmatched. Per germline, CDR1 SNHLY and CDR2 FYNNEI. The CDR3 contains 14 residues.

The CDR3 DNA reads as TGTGCCAGCAGCTTACACAGGGTGGAAGAAGCTTTCTTT. Its protein is CASSLHRVEEAFF. V usage is TRBV7-9 and J usage is TRBJ1-1, with D possibly TRBD1 on 6 matching bases. V lost 2 bases to trimming and J lost 8 bases, with 12 bases between them. Germline V gives CDR1 SEHNR, CDR2 FQNEAQ (reference sequence). This CDR3 has 13 amino acids.